This TCR beta chain was captured by sequencing in a study of control samples from healthy donors and cancer patients. This CDR3 contains 12 residues. Germline V CDR1 and CDR2: MNHEY, SVGEGT. Trimming removed 6 bases at V and 6 bases at J, with 11 bases between. Some clones are missing from TCRdb's copy, which holds only in-frame ones; the method was immunoSEQ multiplex PCR. This table has 150,000 or so clones, around 90% appearing once. This chain links TRBV6-2 or TRBV6-3 with TRBJ1-1, with a weak D call TRBD1 (5 bases). The TCR comes from a man aged 18 to 29 in good health. Sequences were obtained from blood. Here the CDR3 reads CASSLGGSEAFF. In DNA form, the CDR3 reads TGTGCCAGCAGCCTGGGGGGGTCTGAAGCTTTCTTT.